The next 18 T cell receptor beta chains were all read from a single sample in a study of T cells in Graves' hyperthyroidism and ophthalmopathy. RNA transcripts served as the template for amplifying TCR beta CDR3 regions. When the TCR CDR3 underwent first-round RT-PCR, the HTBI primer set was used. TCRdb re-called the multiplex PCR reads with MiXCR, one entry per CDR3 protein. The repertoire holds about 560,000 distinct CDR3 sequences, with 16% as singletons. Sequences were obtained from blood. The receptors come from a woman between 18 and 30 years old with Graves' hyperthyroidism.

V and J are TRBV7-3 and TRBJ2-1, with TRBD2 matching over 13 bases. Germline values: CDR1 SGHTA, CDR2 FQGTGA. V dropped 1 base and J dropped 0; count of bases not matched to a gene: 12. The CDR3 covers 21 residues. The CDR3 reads CASSLNPTSGGSLSSYNEQFF. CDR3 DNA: TGTGCCAGCAGCTTAAACCCGACTAGCGGGGGGTCCCTGAGCTCCTACAATGAGCAGTTCTTC.

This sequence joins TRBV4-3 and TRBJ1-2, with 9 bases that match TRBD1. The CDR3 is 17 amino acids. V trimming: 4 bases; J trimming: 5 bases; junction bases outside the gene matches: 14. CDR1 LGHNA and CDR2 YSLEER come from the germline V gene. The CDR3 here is CASSRPVDRGRSYGYTF. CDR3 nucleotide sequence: TGCGCCAGCAGCCGACCCGTGGACAGGGGACGATCATATGGCTACACCTTC.

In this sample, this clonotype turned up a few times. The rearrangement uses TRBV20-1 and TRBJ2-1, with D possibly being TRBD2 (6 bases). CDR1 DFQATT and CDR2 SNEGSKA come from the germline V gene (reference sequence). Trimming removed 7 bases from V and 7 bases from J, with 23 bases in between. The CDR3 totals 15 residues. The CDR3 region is CSVLGSRLEGNEQFF. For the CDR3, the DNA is TGCAGTGTTCTAGGATCGAGACTAGAAGGAAATGAGCAGTTCTTC.

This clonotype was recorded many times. The CDR3 protein is CASIQTLAIAGANPFASTDTQYF. CDR3 sequence (DNA): TGTGCCAGCATTCAAACCCTGGCGATAGCGGGGGCCAATCCTTTTGCTAGCACAGATACGCAGTATTTT. This chain connects TRBV6-1 to TRBJ2-3; 9 bases agree with TRBD2. The junction had 29 bases not matched to a gene; V was cut back by 7 bases and J by 0 bases. Germline V gives CDR1 MNHNS, CDR2 SASEGT. The CDR3 length is 23 residues.

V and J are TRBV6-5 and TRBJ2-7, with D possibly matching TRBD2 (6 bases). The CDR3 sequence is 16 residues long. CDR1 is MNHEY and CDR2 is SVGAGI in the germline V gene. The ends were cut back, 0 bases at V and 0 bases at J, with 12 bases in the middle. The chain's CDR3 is CASSYSLARSSYEQYF. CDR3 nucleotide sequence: TGTGCCAGCAGTTACTCTCTAGCGCGAAGCTCCTACGAGCAGTACTTC.

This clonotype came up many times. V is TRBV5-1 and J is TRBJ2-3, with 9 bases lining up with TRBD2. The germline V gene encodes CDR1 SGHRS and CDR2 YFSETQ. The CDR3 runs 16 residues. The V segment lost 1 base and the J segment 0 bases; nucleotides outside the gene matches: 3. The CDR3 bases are TGCGCCAGCAGCTTGATAGCGGGAGATAGCACAGATACGCAGTATTTT. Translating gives CASSLIAGDSTDTQYF.

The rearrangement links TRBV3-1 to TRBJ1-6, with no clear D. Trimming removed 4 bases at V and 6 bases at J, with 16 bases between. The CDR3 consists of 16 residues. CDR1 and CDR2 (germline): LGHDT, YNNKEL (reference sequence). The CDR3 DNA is TGTGCCAGCAGCCTTGGGTATAAGAAAAGTAATTCACCCCTCCACTTT. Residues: CASSLGYKKSNSPLHF.

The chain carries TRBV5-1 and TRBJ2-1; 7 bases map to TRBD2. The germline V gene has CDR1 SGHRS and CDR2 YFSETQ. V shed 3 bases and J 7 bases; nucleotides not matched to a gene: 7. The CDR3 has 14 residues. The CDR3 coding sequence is TGCGCCAGCAGCTATGGACTAGAACAAAATGAGCAGTTCTTC. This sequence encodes CASSYGLEQNEQFF.

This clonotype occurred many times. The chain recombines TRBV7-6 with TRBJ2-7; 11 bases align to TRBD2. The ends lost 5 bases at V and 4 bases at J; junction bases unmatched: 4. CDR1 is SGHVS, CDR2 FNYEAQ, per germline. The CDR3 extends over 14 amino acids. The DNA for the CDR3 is TGTGCCAGCAGCGATAGCGGGGGGGCGTACGAGCAGTACTTC. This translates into CASSDSGGAYEQYF.

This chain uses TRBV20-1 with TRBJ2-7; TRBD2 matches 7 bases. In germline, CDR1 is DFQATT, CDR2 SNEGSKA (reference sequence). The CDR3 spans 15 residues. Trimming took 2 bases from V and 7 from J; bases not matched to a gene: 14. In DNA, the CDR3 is TGCAGTGCTAGAACCCCCGCTGGCGGGAGAGGGGAGCAGTACTTC. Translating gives CSARTPAGGRGEQYF.

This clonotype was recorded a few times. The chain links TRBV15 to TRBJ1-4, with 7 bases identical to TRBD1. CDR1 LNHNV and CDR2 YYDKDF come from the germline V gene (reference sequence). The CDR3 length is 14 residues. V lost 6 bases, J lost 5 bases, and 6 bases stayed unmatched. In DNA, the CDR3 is TGTGCCACCAGACCGGGACAGATAAATGAAAAACTGTTTTTT. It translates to CATRPGQINEKLFF.

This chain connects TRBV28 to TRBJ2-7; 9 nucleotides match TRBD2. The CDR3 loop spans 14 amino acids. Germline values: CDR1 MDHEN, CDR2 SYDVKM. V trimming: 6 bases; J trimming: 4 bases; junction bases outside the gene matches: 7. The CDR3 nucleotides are TGTGCCAGCAGCGCAAGCGGGAGGAAGTACGAGCAGTACTTC. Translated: CASSASGRKYEQYF.

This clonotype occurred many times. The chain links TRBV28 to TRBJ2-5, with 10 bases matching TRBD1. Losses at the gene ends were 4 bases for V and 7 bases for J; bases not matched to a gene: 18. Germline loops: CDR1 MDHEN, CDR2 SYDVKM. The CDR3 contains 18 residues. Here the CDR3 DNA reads TGTGCCAGCAGTTCCCTTTTAGTATGGGGACAGGGGTCAGGGACCCAGTACTTC. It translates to CASSSLLVWGQGSGTQYF.

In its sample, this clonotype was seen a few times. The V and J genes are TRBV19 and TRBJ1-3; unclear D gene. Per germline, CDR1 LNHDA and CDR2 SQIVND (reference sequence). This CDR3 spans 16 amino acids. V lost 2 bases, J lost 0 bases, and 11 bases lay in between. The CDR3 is CASSIRSTFSGNTIYF. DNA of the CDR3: TGTGCCAGTAGTATACGATCTACGTTCTCTGGAAACACCATATATTTT.

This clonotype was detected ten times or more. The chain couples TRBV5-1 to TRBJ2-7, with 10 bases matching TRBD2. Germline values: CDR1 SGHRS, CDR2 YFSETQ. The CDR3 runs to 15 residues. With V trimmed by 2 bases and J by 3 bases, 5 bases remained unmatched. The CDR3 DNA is TGCGCCAGCAGCTTTGGTTCTAGCGGGAGCTACGAGCAGTACTTC. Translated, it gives CASSFGSSGSYEQYF.

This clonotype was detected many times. The CDR3 DNA follows: TGTGCCAGCAGTTTAGGGAACAGGGCTGGCTACACCTTC. Translation: CASSLGNRAGYTF. The J gene is TRBJ1-2, the V gene TRBV12-3 or TRBV12-4; tentative D call: TRBD1 (6 bases). CDR3 length equals 13 residues. V shed 1 base and J shed 7 bases, with 10 bases lying between them.

CDR3 protein: CASSIAAAQKAFF. The CDR3 bases are TGTGCCAGTAGTATAGCGGCAGCCCAAAAAGCTTTCTTT. The chain couples TRBV19 to TRBJ1-1; no reliable D call. V was trimmed by 1 base and J by 9 bases, leaving 12 bases between them. This CDR3 is 13 amino acids long. Germline CDR1 is LNHDA and CDR2 is SQIVND (reference sequence). The complete variable domain, with remaining parts taken from reference TRBV19 and TRBJ1-1, reads DGGITQSPKYLFRKEGQNVTLSCEQNLNHDAMYWYRQDPGQGLRLIYYSQIVNDFQKGDIAEGYSVSREKKESFPLTVTSAQKNPTAFYLCASSIAAAQKAFFGQGTRLTVV.

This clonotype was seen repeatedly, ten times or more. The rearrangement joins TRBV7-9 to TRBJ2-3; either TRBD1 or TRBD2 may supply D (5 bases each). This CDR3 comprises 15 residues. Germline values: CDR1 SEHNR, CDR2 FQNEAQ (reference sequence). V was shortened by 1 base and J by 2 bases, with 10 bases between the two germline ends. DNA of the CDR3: TGTGCCAGCAGCTTAGATGGGGGACCCACAGATACGCAGTATTTT. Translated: CASSLDGGPTDTQYF. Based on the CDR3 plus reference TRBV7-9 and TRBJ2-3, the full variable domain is DTGVSQNPRHKITKRGQNVTFRCDPISEHNRLYWYRQTLGQGPEFLTYFQNEAQLEKSRLLSDRFSAERPKGSFSTLEIQRTEQGDSAMYLCASSLDGGPTDTQYFGPGTRLTVL.